This T cell receptor beta chain is drawn from a study of shared T cell receptors in the human thymus. Profiling relied on immunoSEQ multiplex PCR, and the TCRdb table lists in-frame clones only, not all of them. This table has hundreds of thousands of clones, over 75% appearing once. This same sample was also taken into another study, of human thymus T cells. That report notes: Healthy Finnish infants undergoing corrective surgery for congenital heart defects were used as donors. During corrective heart surgery, resections were taken, and the thymus tissue came from them. Biased V and J segment usage appeared in thymus and peripheral blood. Related research has reported that thymic repertoires overlap highly among unrelated individuals.

This TCR was sampled from a boy in the first two years of life with a congenital heart defect. The sequenced sample consisted of thymocytes.

The CDR3: CASSPPDGDGANVLTF. The CDR3 region has the DNA TGTGCCAGCTCACCCCCGGACGGGGATGGGGCCAACGTCCTGACTTTC. The chain couples TRBV18 to TRBJ2-6, with a weak D call TRBD2 (5 bases). The CDR3 spans 16 residues. Deletions cut 3 bases from V and 3 bases from J, with 12 bases between. Germline V gene data show CDR1 as KGHSH and CDR2 as LQKENI.